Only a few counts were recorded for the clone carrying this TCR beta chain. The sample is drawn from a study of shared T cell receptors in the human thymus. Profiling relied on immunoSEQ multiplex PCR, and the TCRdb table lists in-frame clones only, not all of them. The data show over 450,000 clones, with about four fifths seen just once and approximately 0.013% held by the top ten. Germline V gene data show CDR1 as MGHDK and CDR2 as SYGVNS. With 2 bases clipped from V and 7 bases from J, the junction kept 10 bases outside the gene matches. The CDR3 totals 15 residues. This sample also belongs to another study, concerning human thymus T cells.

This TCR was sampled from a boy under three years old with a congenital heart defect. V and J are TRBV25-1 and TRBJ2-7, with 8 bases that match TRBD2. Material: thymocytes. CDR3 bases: TGTGCCAGCAGTGAACCCGGTAGCGGGATAGGTGAGCAGTACTTC. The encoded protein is CASSEPGSGIGEQYF.